A single sample is the source of the 25 T cell receptor beta chains below, sequenced in a study of human T cells and chemical hapten exposure. Via MiXCR, TCRdb re-called the RACE reads, giving one row per CDR3 protein. The repertoire holds 350,000 to 400,000 distinct CDR3 sequences, with roughly 5% as singletons. The time point is: pre-sensitization, week 0. Treatment described: therapeutic diphenylcyclopropenone sensitization with weekly scalp DPC. The specimen was whole blood, collected in connection with sensitization to the hapten diphenylcyclopropenone (DPC). These receptor sequences come from a woman in her 50s with alopecia areata. Some clones in this sample may be carry-over from other donors' samples.

The chain uses TRBV28 and TRBJ2-2; TRBD1 aligns across 10 bases. Per germline, CDR1 MDHEN and CDR2 SYDVKM. V gave up 3 bases and J gave up 14 bases; unmatched junction bases: 12. The CDR3 has 15 residues. The DNA of the CDR3 is TGTGCCAGCAGTTTTACTGGGACAGGGGTGTCTATCCTGTTTTTT. It specifies CASSFTGTGVSILFF.

This clonotype was recorded many times. CDR3 nucleotides: TGTGCCAGCAGCCAAGGTGGGGGACTTGCTGGGGCCAACGTCCTGACTTTC. As protein: CASSQGGGLAGANVLTF. This chain joins TRBV3-1 and TRBJ2-6; D perhaps matches TRBD2 (6 bases). There are 17 residues in the CDR3. Looked up from germline, CDR1 is LGHDT and CDR2 is YNNKEL (reference sequence). Deletions cut 1 base from V and 2 bases from J, with 12 bases between.

The gene calls are TRBV20-1 and TRBJ2-1; a possible D gene is TRBD1 (6 bases). The CDR3 covers 15 residues. The germline V gene has CDR1 DFQATT and CDR2 SNEGSKA (reference sequence). The V gene lost 0 bases and the J gene lost 3 bases, with 12 bases spanning the gap. The DNA for the CDR3 is TGCAGTGCTAGAGATCTAAAGGGGGTCTACAATGAGCAGTTCTTC. Protein: CSARDLKGVYNEQFF.

This clonotype has at least ten counts. This chain uses TRBV20-1 with TRBJ2-6; D is ambiguous. Germline V CDR1 and CDR2: DFQATT, SNEGSKA (reference sequence). Trimming stripped 4 bases from V and 0 bases from J, with 7 bases between. The CDR3 consists of 14 residues. The CDR3 protein is CSAIPGSGANVLTF. DNA for the CDR3: TGCAGTGCTATTCCCGGCTCTGGGGCCAACGTCCTGACTTTC.

This clonotype was counted many times. The chain is built from TRBV6-6 and TRBJ2-3; no clear D gene. The CDR3 totals 12 residues. V lost 5 bases and J lost 9, with 12 bases in between. In germline, CDR1 is MNHNY, CDR2 SVGAGI (reference sequence). The CDR3 loop reads CASSPPERTQYF. CDR3 in DNA: TGTGCCAGCAGTCCGCCCGAGCGAACGCAGTATTTT.

This clonotype has ten or more counts. The rearrangement joins TRBV10-3 to TRBJ2-1, with 9 bases that match TRBD1. The CDR3 sequence is 14 residues long. V lost 6 bases and J lost 2; bases outside the gene matches: 2. The germline V gene encodes CDR1 ENHRY and CDR2 SYGVKD. The chain's CDR3 is CAIRGQGAYNEQFF. The DNA for the CDR3 is TGTGCCATCAGGGGACAGGGAGCCTACAATGAGCAGTTCTTC.

This clonotype was seen only a few times. The V gene is TRBV7-9, the J gene TRBJ1-2; 8 bases map to TRBD1. The CDR3 spans 15 residues. With V trimmed by 0 bases and J by 6 bases, 6 bases remained unmatched. Germline V gene data show CDR1 as SEHNR and CDR2 as FQNEAQ (reference sequence). The CDR3 coding sequence is TGTGCCAGCAGCTTAGCTGACCAGGGGGCAGATGGCTACACCTTC. Translating it yields CASSLADQGADGYTF.

The V gene is TRBV10-2, the J gene TRBJ2-5, with a tentative D call TRBD1 (6 bases). V shed 6 bases and J shed 3 bases, with 11 bases lying between them. Per the germline V gene, CDR1 is WSHSY and CDR2 is SAAADI. This CDR3 comprises 13 residues. The CDR3 DNA sequence: TGCGCCAGCAGAGAAGCAGGGGAAGAGACCCAGTACTTC. Its translation is CASREAGEETQYF.

The chain combines TRBV20-1 with TRBJ2-3, with no clear D. Per germline, CDR1 DFQATT and CDR2 SNEGSKA (reference sequence). V lost 4 bases and J 0 bases, leaving 8 bases between the germline ends. This CDR3 region has 13 residues. CDR3 loop: CSATTDSTDTQYF. CDR3 DNA sequence: TGCAGTGCTACCACAGACAGCACAGATACGCAGTATTTT.

Many counts were recorded for this clonotype. The gene calls are TRBV7-9 and TRBJ2-3; 8 nucleotides match TRBD2. V shed 4 bases and J 3 bases; nucleotides not matched to a gene: 12. This CDR3 has 17 residues. Per germline, CDR1 SEHNR and CDR2 FQNEAQ (reference sequence). Here the CDR3 reads CASSSPGTRTMTDTQYF. CDR3 sequence (DNA): TGTGCCAGCAGCTCCCCCGGGACTAGGACGATGACAGATACGCAGTATTTT. The full variable domain, in which reference TRBV7-9 and TRBJ2-3 provide the parts outside the CDR3, is DTGVSQNPRHKITKRGQNVTFRCDPISEHNRLYWYRQTLGQGPEFLTYFQNEAQLEKSRLLSDRFSAERPKGSFSTLEIQRTEQGDSAMYLCASSSPGTRTMTDTQYFGPGTRLTVL.

This clonotype appeared many times. J is TRBJ2-7 and V is TRBV10-3, with 7 bases lining up with TRBD2. This CDR3 has 15 residues. J lost 2 bases, V lost 3 bases, and 7 bases had no gene match. The germline V gene has CDR1 ENHRY and CDR2 SYGVKD. CDR3 DNA: TGTGCCATCAGTGACCCTAGCGGTGCACCCTACGAGCAGTACTTC. Amino acid sequence: CAISDPSGAPYEQYF.

The chain links TRBV12-3 or TRBV12-4 to TRBJ1-1; 9 bases are shared with TRBD1. The CDR3 loop spans 14 amino acids. The V segment lost 7 bases and the J segment 4 bases; nucleotides outside the gene matches: 7. CDR3 amino acids: CASKPGQGSTEAFF. CDR3 bases: TGTGCCAGCAAACCCGGACAGGGGAGCACTGAAGCTTTCTTT.

V and J are TRBV10-3 and TRBJ1-1; tentative D call: TRBD1 (5 bases). The germline CDR1 and CDR2 sequences are ENHRY and SYGVKD. V lost 6 bases and J 3 bases, leaving 5 bases between the germline ends. CDR3 size: 11 residues. CDR3 DNA: TGTGCCATCAGGGGGGACACTGAAGCTTTCTTT. Amino acids: CAIRGDTEAFF.

The rearrangement uses TRBV20-1 and TRBJ2-2; D is possibly TRBD2 (5 bases). Trimming left V 3 bases short and J 4 bases short, with 12 bases between. The length of the CDR3 is 14 residues. Germline V gives CDR1 DFQATT, CDR2 SNEGSKA (reference sequence). CDR3: CSARRGRGTGELFF. CDR3 nucleotides: TGCAGTGCTAGGAGAGGCCGGGGCACCGGGGAGCTGTTTTTT.

This clonotype was seen ten or more times. The chain joins TRBV30 to TRBJ2-1, with 14 bases lining up with TRBD2. Germline V lookup: CDR1 GTSNPN, CDR2 SVGIG (reference sequence). CDR3 length: 15 residues. After removal of 6 bases from V and 9 bases from J, the junction contained 10 bases not matched to a gene. CDR3 nucleotide sequence: TGTGCCTGCCAGGGGGGGACTAGCGGGAGAGTTGAGCAGTTCTTC. Its protein is CACQGGTSGRVEQFF.

This clonotype was recorded at least ten times. V usage is TRBV2 and J usage is TRBJ2-1; 15 positions agree with TRBD2. J lost 10 bases, V lost 5 bases, and 6 bases had no gene match. The CDR3 contains 15 residues. Germline V gene data show CDR1 as SNHLY and CDR2 as FYNNEI. This CDR3 reads CASSRTSGGAEEQFF. The DNA of the CDR3 is TGTGCCAGCAGTCGGACTAGCGGGGGGGCGGAAGAGCAGTTCTTC.

This clonotype turned up a few times. The V call is TRBV4-1, the J call TRBJ1-2; tentative D call: TRBD1 (5 bases). V was cut by 3 bases and J by 8 bases, with 22 bases left in between. This CDR3 has 16 amino acids. Germline V CDR1 and CDR2: MGHRA, YSYEKL. The CDR3 sequence: CASSQYRDGGEWGYTF. For the CDR3, the DNA is TGCGCCAGCAGCCAGTACCGGGACGGTGGGGAGTGGGGCTACACCTTC.

This clonotype was detected ten times or more. The chain links TRBV7-2 to TRBJ2-1; D assignment may be TRBD1 or TRBD2 (5 bases each). The CDR3 covers 14 residues. CDR1 is SGHTA and CDR2 is FQGNSA in the germline V gene. V lost 5 bases to trimming and J lost 8 bases, with 16 bases between them. The CDR3 nucleotides read TGTGCCAGCAGCCCTGTCACAGGCGGGCATGAGCAGTTCTTC. Protein: CASSPVTGGHEQFF.

This clonotype was found a few times. This chain links TRBV12-3 or TRBV12-4 with TRBJ2-7; no firm D call. V was clipped by 3 bases and J by 9 bases, with 15 bases between them. The CDR3 has 13 amino acids. The CDR3 region is CASSFKAESGQYF. CDR3 DNA sequence: TGTGCCAGCAGTTTTAAGGCGGAAAGTGGGCAGTACTTC.

The V call is TRBV7-2, the J call TRBJ2-7, with D uncertain. Germline V gives CDR1 SGHTA, CDR2 FQGNSA. This CDR3 comprises 15 residues. V lost 5 bases and J 3 bases, leaving 17 bases between the germline ends. CDR3 amino acids: CASSPTPGSVYEQYF. For the CDR3, the DNA is TGTGCCAGCAGCCCTACACCCGGGTCTGTCTACGAGCAGTACTTC.

This clonotype came up many times. The chain has TRBV27 and TRBJ2-2; possibly TRBD1 for D (6 bases). Germline CDR1 is MNHEY and CDR2 is SMNVEV (reference sequence). This CDR3 spans 14 amino acids. Trimming removed 3 bases at V and 5 bases at J, with 10 bases between. This CDR3 is CASSFGRGTGELFF. The CDR3, as DNA: TGTGCCAGCAGTTTTGGCAGGGGAACCGGGGAGCTGTTTTTT.

Worth noting for this clonotype: A read error is possible here, since a much larger clone lies one base away. The chain combines TRBV6-2 or TRBV6-3 with TRBJ1-1, with D unresolved. The CDR3 runs 14 residues. The germline CDR1 and CDR2 sequences are MNHEY and SVGEGT. V was cut by 0 bases and J by 1 base, with 6 bases left in between. The CDR3 nucleotides are TGTGCCAGCAGTTACTCCTGGGCGAACACTGAAGCTTTCTTT. As protein: CASSYSWANTEAFF.

This clonotype was recorded many times. This chain links TRBV7-6 with TRBJ1-1; 8 bases align to TRBD1. The J segment lost 3 bases and the V segment lost 2 bases, leaving 2 bases of the junction unmatched. Germline V CDR1 and CDR2: SGHVS, FNYEAQ. CDR3 length equals 14 residues. CDR3 DNA: TGTGCCAGCAGCTTATCAGGGGGCCACACTGAAGCTTTCTTT. This codes for CASSLSGGHTEAFF. The full variable domain, in which reference TRBV7-6 and TRBJ1-1 provide the parts outside the CDR3, is GAGVSQSPRYKVTKRGQDVALRCDPISGHVSLYWYRQALGQGPEFLTYFNYEAQQDKSGLPNDRFSAERPEGSISTLTIQRTEQRDSAMYRCASSLSGGHTEAFFGQGTRLTVV.

Many counts were recorded for this clonotype. The CDR3 spells CASSPLGPTTQYF. Here the CDR3 DNA reads TGTGCCAGCAGCCCCCTAGGGCCCACCACGCAGTATTTT. V usage is TRBV7-3 and J usage is TRBJ2-3; D is unclear. V was trimmed by 5 bases and J by 9 bases, leaving 15 bases between them. The CDR3 runs 13 residues. Germline CDR1 reads SGHTA; CDR2 reads FQGTGA. The complete variable domain, with remaining parts taken from reference TRBV7-3 and TRBJ2-3, reads GAGVSQTPSNKVTEKGKYVELRCDPISGHTALYWYRQSLGQGPEFLIYFQGTGAADDSGLPNDRFFAVRPEGSVSTLKIQRTERGDSAVYLCASSPLGPTTQYFGPGTRLTVL.

This clonotype occurred many times. The chain links TRBV7-8 to TRBJ2-3, with D tentatively TRBD2 (6 bases). Germline loops: CDR1 SGHVS, CDR2 FQNEAQ. There are 16 residues in the CDR3. V was shortened by 4 bases and J by 4 bases, with 18 bases between the two germline ends. The CDR3 spells CASSSSFGSAADTQYF. The CDR3 bases are TGTGCCAGCAGCTCCTCCTTCGGGAGCGCGGCAGATACGCAGTATTTT.